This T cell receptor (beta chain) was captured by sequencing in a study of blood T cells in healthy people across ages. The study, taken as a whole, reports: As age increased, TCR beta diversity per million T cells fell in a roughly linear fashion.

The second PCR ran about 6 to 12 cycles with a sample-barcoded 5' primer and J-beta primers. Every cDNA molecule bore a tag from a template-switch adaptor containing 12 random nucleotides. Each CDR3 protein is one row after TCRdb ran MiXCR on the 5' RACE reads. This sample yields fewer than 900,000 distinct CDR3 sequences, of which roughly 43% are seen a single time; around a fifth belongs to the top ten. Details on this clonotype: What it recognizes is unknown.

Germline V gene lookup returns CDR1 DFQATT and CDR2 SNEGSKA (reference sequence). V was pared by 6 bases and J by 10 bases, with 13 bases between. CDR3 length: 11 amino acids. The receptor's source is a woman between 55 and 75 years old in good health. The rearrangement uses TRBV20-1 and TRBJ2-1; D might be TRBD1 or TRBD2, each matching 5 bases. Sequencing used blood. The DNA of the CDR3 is TGCAGTGCCCCGAGGGGATACGAGCAGTTCTTC. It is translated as CSAPRGYEQFF.